Reported below is one T cell receptor (beta chain). What it recognizes is unknown. The entry originates in a study of CD8 T cells in Susac syndrome. Across the study: Patients with Susac syndrome were, at the time of blood collection, therapy-naive, maintained on corticosteroids, or maintained on intravenous immunoglobulin alone.

Reverse transcription of about 0.45 to 1 ug RNA was carried out with random hexamers. Multiplex immunoSEQ PCR targeted 54 Vbeta and 13 Jbeta TCR beta segments. TCRdb independently ran MiXCR on the immunoSEQ multiplex PCR reads; one entry per CDR3 protein. The sample has about 140,000 distinct CDR3 sequences, roughly 95% seen once. Whole-study findings and limits: In Susac syndrome, CD4+ T cell repertoires lacked any clonal expansion.

From germline, CDR1 is MNHEY and CDR2 SVGAGI. After removal of 5 bases from V and 2 bases from J, the junction contained 5 bases not matched to a gene. This CDR3 has 14 residues. This TCR was recovered from a human donor with Susac syndrome. The V and J genes are TRBV6-5 and TRBJ1-2; 7 bases match TRBD1. Specimen: CD4+ T cells from PBMCs. CDR3 in amino acids: CASSNRDRNYGYTF. The CDR3 DNA is TGTGCCAGCAGTAACCGGGACAGAAACTATGGCTACACCTTC.